This T cell receptor (beta chain) emerged from a study of blood T cell repertoires in COVID-19. Study overall: Specimens from acute and convalescent COVID-19 originated in the United States, Italy and Spain. Sources were T cells, B-cell-depleted T cells, or PBMCs; the material itself was cDNA or gDNA.

This clone was seen a single time. Study processing details: Amplification of reference gene primers was used by the study to estimate nucleated cell counts. Measured with immunoSEQ multiplex PCR; TCRdb has only the in-frame clones, and not every one. V and J calls and clone size are those listed in that table; D and trimming were worked out from the DNA. The sample holds under 150,000 clones; 70% to 90% are singletons and the top ten take around 4.5%. The V gene end was trimmed by 0 bases and the J gene end by 8 bases; junction bases not matched to a gene: 10. The germline V gene encodes CDR1 SGHRS and CDR2 YFSETQ. The CDR3 runs 16 residues.

The sequence was obtained from a woman aged 45-65 years with acute or convalescent COVID-19. The genes are TRBV5-1 and TRBJ1-4, with 7 bases aligning to TRBD1. Sequences were obtained from peripheral blood. CDR3 loop: CASSLGAQTGTEKLFF. CDR3 in DNA: TGCGCCAGCAGCTTGGGGGCGCAGACAGGGACCGAAAAACTGTTTTTT.